The 26 T cell receptor beta chains listed next were all sequenced from one sample in a study of siplizumab effects on memory and regulatory T cells. Using immunoSEQ multiplex PCR, the repertoire was profiled, and TCRdb retains in-frame clones only, with some absent. The sample lists approximately 100,000 clones, about 93% occurring once. The sequencing sample was made of Tregs sorted from blood. These receptor sequences come from a human donor in good health.

The rearrangement joins TRBV15 to TRBJ1-1; D may be TRBD1 (6 bases). The CDR3 is 12 residues long. CDR1 is LNHNV, CDR2 YYDKDF, per germline (reference sequence). The ends were cut back, 0 bases at V and 10 bases at J, with 9 bases in the middle. The CDR3 is CATSRDRGAAFF. CDR3 DNA: TGTGCCACCAGCAGAGACAGGGGAGCAGCTTTCTTT.

The chain uses TRBV7-9 and TRBJ2-7, with D unresolved. V dropped 3 bases and J dropped 9 bases, with 18 bases sitting between them. This CDR3 has 14 residues. Germline V lookup: CDR1 SEHNR, CDR2 FQNEAQ (reference sequence). CDR3 region: CASSFGTGFFSQYF. CDR3 nucleotides: TGTGCCAGCAGCTTTGGCACTGGTTTTTTTTCGCAGTACTTC.

The CDR3: CASSRAVTSTDTQYF. For the CDR3, the DNA is TGTGCCAGCTCACGCGCGGTTACTAGCACAGATACGCAGTATTTT. This sequence joins TRBV18 and TRBJ2-3; D not resolved. The CDR3 is 15 amino acids. V lost 4 bases, J lost 0 bases, and 11 bases lay in between. Germline V gives CDR1 KGHSH, CDR2 LQKENI.

V usage is TRBV19 and J usage is TRBJ1-4; 7 bases line up with TRBD1. CDR3 length: 15 residues. With V trimmed by 9 bases and J by 0 bases, 7 bases remained unmatched. The germline CDR1 and CDR2 sequences are LNHDA and SQIVND (reference sequence). The CDR3 DNA sequence: TGTGCCAGCCACAGGGGTGGAGCAACTAATGAAAAACTGTTTTTT. Amino acid sequence: CASHRGGATNEKLFF.

This rearrangement joins TRBV18 to TRBJ2-7, with D uncertain. Trimming shortened V by 4 bases and J by 3 bases, and 16 bases separated the two germline ends. The CDR3 has 15 amino acids. The V gene's germline CDR1 is KGHSH and CDR2 LQKENI. The CDR3, as DNA: TGTGCCAGCTCACGCGACCTGAAGAAAAGCTACGAGCAGTACTTC. This encodes CASSRDLKKSYEQYF.

The V and J genes are TRBV9 and TRBJ1-2; D perhaps matches TRBD1 (5 bases). CDR3 length: 15 residues. Germline assignment: CDR1 SGDLS and CDR2 YYNGEE. Trimming left V 1 base short and J 6 bases short, with 16 bases between. The CDR3 region has the DNA TGTGCCAGCAGCGTAACATCTAGGGGAGTTCATGGCTACACCTTC. Translating it yields CASSVTSRGVHGYTF.

V usage is TRBV5-1 and J usage is TRBJ2-1, with 9 bases lining up with TRBD2. CDR3 length: 14 amino acids. Germline values: CDR1 SGHRS, CDR2 YFSETQ. The V gene end was trimmed by 6 bases and the J gene end by 6 bases; junction bases not matched to a gene: 7. The CDR3 DNA reads TGCGCCAGCAAGCGGGAGGTTTCCGGCAATGAGCAGTTCTTC. Translation: CASKREVSGNEQFF.

This chain uses TRBV6-4 with TRBJ2-2, with 15 bases identical to TRBD2. This CDR3 has 16 residues. V gave up 5 bases and J gave up 6 bases; unmatched junction bases: 4. Germline V gene sequence: CDR1 MRHNA, CDR2 SNTAGT. DNA for the CDR3: TGTGCCAGCAGTCCGGGACTAGCGGGAGGTCCCGGGGAGCTGTTTTTT. Its protein product is CASSPGLAGGPGELFF.

The V call is TRBV6-1, the J call TRBJ1-2; no definite D call. V was clipped by 5 bases and J by 6 bases, with 16 bases between them. The CDR3 contains 14 residues. In germline, CDR1 is MNHNS, CDR2 SASEGT. The CDR3 reads CASSRIPSTDGYTF. The CDR3 bases are TGTGCCAGCAGTCGTATACCCAGTACGGATGGCTACACCTTC.

The CDR3 sequence: CASRSGTGSYEQYF. DNA of the CDR3: TGTGCCAGCAGATCCGGGACAGGGAGCTACGAGCAGTACTTC. The chain has TRBV2 and TRBJ2-7, with 9 nucleotides matching TRBD1. CDR3 length equals 14 residues. The V gene end was trimmed by 6 bases and the J gene end by 3 bases; junction bases not matched to a gene: 6. CDR1 is SNHLY and CDR2 is FYNNEI in the germline V gene. The variable domain in full, completed from reference TRBV2 and TRBJ2-7, reads EPEVTQTPSHQVTQMGQEVILRCVPISNHLYFYWYRQILGQKVEFLVSFYNNEISEKSEIFDDQFSVERPDGSNFTLKIRSTKLEDSAMYFCASRSGTGSYEQYFGPGTRLTVT.

This rearrangement joins TRBV19 to TRBJ2-2, with 14 positions matching TRBD2. This CDR3 is built from 16 residues. Germline lookup yields CDR1 LNHDA and CDR2 SQIVND (reference sequence). The junction had 6 bases not matched to a gene; V was cut back by 6 bases and J by 6 bases. The CDR3 here is CASRVGLAGVSGELFF. As DNA, the CDR3 is TGTGCCAGTAGGGTGGGACTAGCGGGAGTTTCCGGGGAGCTGTTTTTT.

The rearrangement links TRBV10-3 to TRBJ1-4; D might be TRBD1 (5 bases). The CDR3 is 14 amino acids. Germline lookup yields CDR1 ENHRY and CDR2 SYGVKD. V was shortened by 3 bases and J by 4 bases, with 9 bases between the two germline ends. As DNA, the CDR3 is TGTGCCATCAGTGAAACAGGCCTTAATGAAAAACTGTTTTTT. Its protein product is CAISETGLNEKLFF.

The chain links TRBV28 to TRBJ2-5, with D perhaps matching TRBD1 (6 bases). The germline V gene has CDR1 MDHEN and CDR2 SYDVKM. The CDR3 is 15 residues long. V lost 4 bases to trimming and J lost 1 base, with 13 bases between them. CDR3 nucleotide sequence: TGTGCCAGCAGTTCGTTGCAGGGGACCCAAGAGACCCAGTACTTC. Protein product: CASSSLQGTQETQYF.

The rearrangement links TRBV4-1 to TRBJ2-7; TRBD1 matches 7 bases. There are 16 residues in the CDR3. Germline CDR1 is MGHRA and CDR2 is YSYEKL. V lost 4 bases and J lost 7; bases outside the gene matches: 16. CDR3 bases: TGCGCCAGCAGCCTCCTAGGGGGCGGCAGGGAAGGAGAGCAGTACTTC. As protein: CASSLLGGGREGEQYF.

The V call is TRBV5-1, the J call TRBJ2-1; TRBD2 aligns across 9 bases. CDR1 is SGHRS, CDR2 YFSETQ, per germline. J gave up 4 bases and V 2 bases, and 7 bases lay outside the gene matches. This CDR3 has 16 residues. CDR3 loop: CASSLARAGGYNEQFF. CDR3 DNA sequence: TGCGCCAGCAGCTTAGCTCGAGCGGGGGGATACAATGAGCAGTTCTTC.

V usage is TRBV5-1 and J usage is TRBJ2-1; 8 bases align to TRBD2. Trimming removed 1 base from V and 1 base from J; junction bases left unmatched: 7. CDR1 is SGHRS and CDR2 is YFSETQ in the germline V gene. The CDR3 extends over 17 amino acids. CDR3 bases: TGCGCCAGCAGCTTGCGGGCGGGAGGACATTCCTACAATGAGCAGTTCTTC. Residues: CASSLRAGGHSYNEQFF.

The CDR3 nucleotides are TGTGCCACCAGCAGCGGGACTAGCGGGAGCAATGAGCAGTTCTTC. This translates into CATSSGTSGSNEQFF. V is TRBV15 and J is TRBJ2-1, with 14 bases lining up with TRBD2. The germline V gene has CDR1 LNHNV and CDR2 YYDKDF (reference sequence). The CDR3 contains 15 residues. Unmatched junction bases numbered 1, after V lost 3 bases and J lost 6 bases.

This chain connects TRBV9 to TRBJ1-2; D is unclear. The CDR3 spans 12 residues. Trimming took off 3 bases at V and 4 bases at J, with 7 bases between the two ends. The germline V gene has CDR1 SGDLS and CDR2 YYNGEE. The CDR3 DNA reads TGTGCCAGCAGCGAGAAACCCTATGGCTACACCTTC. Residues: CASSEKPYGYTF.

The V call is TRBV19, the J call TRBJ2-4, with 7 bases that match TRBD2. J gave up 0 bases and V 3 bases, and 8 bases lay outside the gene matches. This CDR3 is 17 amino acids long. In germline, CDR1 is LNHDA, CDR2 SQIVND (reference sequence). The CDR3 DNA reads TGTGCCAGTAGTATTATGAGCGGGACCTTAGCCAAAAACATTCAGTACTTC. Translation gives CASSIMSGTLAKNIQYF.

The chain employs TRBV6-1 and TRBJ1-6, with D possibly being TRBD1 (6 bases). Trimming pared 4 bases from V and 7 bases from J, leaving 23 bases between. This CDR3 region has 18 residues. Germline V gene lookup returns CDR1 MNHNS and CDR2 SASEGT. CDR3 coding DNA: TGTGCCAGCAGTGTCAAAATTTTCGGACAGATCTTCAATTCACCCCTCCACTTT. This codes for CASSVKIFGQIFNSPLHF.

The V and J genes are TRBV30 and TRBJ2-6; perhaps TRBD1 as D (5 bases). The germline gives CDR1 GTSNPN, CDR2 SVGIG (reference sequence). The germline V and J ends were trimmed by 0 bases and 2 bases, with 8 bases remaining between them. The CDR3 has 15 amino acids. In DNA, the CDR3 is TGTGCCTGGAGTGTAGGGGTGGCTGGGGCCAACGTCCTGACTTTC. It yields the protein CAWSVGVAGANVLTF.

Only one count was recorded for this clone. This rearrangement joins TRBV27 to TRBJ2-7; TRBD2 aligns across 12 bases. This CDR3 comprises 15 residues. Per germline, CDR1 MNHEY and CDR2 SMNVEV (reference sequence). V lost 6 bases and J lost 10; bases outside the gene matches: 13. As DNA, the CDR3 is TGTGCCAGCAGACAAGGGACTAGCGGGTTCTTACCCCAGTACTTC. It specifies CASRQGTSGFLPQYF.

The gene calls are TRBV11-2 and TRBJ2-7, with D tentatively TRBD1 (6 bases). This CDR3 comprises 13 residues. Trimming took off 6 bases at V and 2 bases at J, with 11 bases between the two ends. Per germline, CDR1 SGHAT and CDR2 FQNNGV. CDR3 sequence: CASRHRDPYEQYF. The CDR3 coding sequence is TGTGCCAGCAGACACAGGGACCCCTACGAGCAGTACTTC. The entire variable domain, with the rest obtained from reference TRBV11-2 and TRBJ2-7, is as follows: EAGVAQSPRYKIIEKRQSVAFWCNPISGHATLYWYQQILGQGPKLLIQFQNNGVVDDSQLPKDRFSAERLKGVDSTLKIQPAKLEDSAVYLCASRHRDPYEQYFGPGTRLTVT.

This rearrangement joins TRBV28 to TRBJ1-6, with D possibly TRBD1 on 5 matching bases. This CDR3 is built from 16 residues. Between the trimmed V and J ends, which lost 1 base and 5 bases, there was a span of 12 bases. Germline V gives CDR1 MDHEN, CDR2 SYDVKM. CDR3: CASSLSRQLNNSPLHF. For the CDR3, the DNA is TGTGCCAGCAGTTTATCTAGACAGCTTAATAATTCACCCCTCCACTTT. Variable domain in full (rest from reference TRBV28 and TRBJ1-6): DVKVTQSSRYLVKRTGEKVFLECVQDMDHENMFWYRQDPGLGLRLIYFSYDVKMKEKGDIPEGYSVSREKKERFSLILESASTNQTSMYLCASSLSRQLNNSPLHFGNGTRLTVT.

The chain has TRBV13 and TRBJ1-3; no firm D call. The CDR3 has 19 residues. Germline V gives CDR1 PRHDT, CDR2 FYEKMQ (reference sequence). The V and J ends lost 8 bases and 0 bases respectively, with 26 bases between them. The CDR3 sequence is CASPTKTCDGTYSGNTIYF. The DNA of the CDR3 is TGTGCCAGCCCAACCAAAACCTGCGACGGTACGTACTCTGGAAACACCATATATTTT.

The rearrangement joins TRBV5-4 to TRBJ2-7; 7 bases fit TRBD1. CDR1 is SGHNT and CDR2 is YYREEE in the germline V gene (reference sequence). This CDR3 contains 13 residues. After removal of 4 bases from V and 3 bases from J, the junction contained 4 bases not matched to a gene. This CDR3 is CASSRGQFYEQYF. The CDR3 region has the DNA TGTGCCAGCAGCAGGGGACAGTTCTACGAGCAGTACTTC.